Listed below are T cell receptor beta chains from one sample, sequenced in a study of cytomegalovirus exposure and HLA in healthy donors. Assay: immunoSEQ multiplex PCR; the TCRdb copy retains only in-frame clones and omits some. The data show about 170,000 clones, 75% to 90% seen once. Sequencing was performed on PBMCs. The receptors originated from a boy aged 2-15 years in good health and CMV-seronegative. CDR3s include the opening cysteine and the closing phenylalanine or tryptophan. The order of the fields is V gene, clone size, D gene, J gene, CDR3 protein, CDR3 DNA. The D gene is left open where the match is weak. Clone size appears in some rows only: once, few, many, or a class for an expanded clone.

v_call: TRBV7-9
clone_size: -
d_call: -
j_call: TRBJ2-3
cdr3_aa: CASSPVGLLAYSTDTQYF
cdr3_nt: TGTGCCAGCAGCCCAGTAGGATTGCTAGCGTATAGCACAGATACGCAGTATTTT

v_call: TRBV5-1
clone_size: -
d_call: -
j_call: TRBJ1-2
cdr3_aa: CASSLVTGPALFGYTF
cdr3_nt: TGCGCCAGCAGCTTGGTTACAGGACCGGCTCTATTCGGCTACACCTTC

v_call: TRBV14
clone_size: -
d_call: TRBD2
j_call: TRBJ2-5
cdr3_aa: CASSRLAGIETQYF
cdr3_nt: TGTGCCAGCAGCCGACTAGCGGGTATCGAGACCCAGTACTTC

v_call: TRBV19
clone_size: -
d_call: -
j_call: TRBJ2-5
cdr3_aa: CASTPPGRQETQYF
cdr3_nt: TGTGCCAGTACCCCCCCGGGGAGGCAAGAGACCCAGTACTTC

v_call: TRBV7-9
clone_size: once
d_call: TRBD1
j_call: TRBJ1-2
cdr3_aa: CASSSDTGDNYGYTF
cdr3_nt: TGTGCCAGCAGCTCAGACACAGGGGATAACTATGGCTACACCTTC

v_call: TRBV6-5
clone_size: -
d_call: -
j_call: TRBJ2-7
cdr3_aa: CASSVGTGIGDEQYF
cdr3_nt: TGTGCCAGCAGCGTCGGAACCGGGATCGGAGACGAGCAGTACTTC

v_call: TRBV20-1
clone_size: -
d_call: -
j_call: TRBJ1-1
cdr3_aa: CSARVNTEAFF
cdr3_nt: TGCAGTGCCAGGGTGAACACTGAAGCTTTCTTT

v_call: TRBV30
clone_size: -
d_call: TRBD1
j_call: TRBJ1-3
cdr3_aa: CAWSVHRGLGNTIYF
cdr3_nt: TGTGCCTGGAGTGTACACAGGGGGCTAGGAAACACCATATATTTT

v_call: TRBV29-1
clone_size: once
d_call: TRBD2
j_call: TRBJ2-3
cdr3_aa: CSVEIGLAGGQDTQYF
cdr3_nt: TGCAGCGTTGAAATTGGACTAGCGGGAGGGCAAGATACGCAGTATTTT

v_call: TRBV7-2
clone_size: -
d_call: TRBD2
j_call: TRBJ2-1
cdr3_aa: CASTQTASGSNEQFF
cdr3_nt: TGTGCCAGCACCCAAACGGCGAGCGGGAGTAATGAGCAGTTCTTC

v_call: TRBV18
clone_size: -
d_call: TRBD2
j_call: TRBJ2-5
cdr3_aa: CASSNSGGQAETQYF
cdr3_nt: TGTGCCAGCTCAAATAGCGGGGGCCAAGCGGAGACCCAGTACTTC

v_call: TRBV10-2
clone_size: few
d_call: -
j_call: TRBJ2-7
cdr3_aa: CASSESGTYEQYF
cdr3_nt: TGCGCCAGCAGTGAGAGTGGGACTTACGAGCAGTACTTC

v_call: TRBV9
clone_size: -
d_call: -
j_call: TRBJ1-2
cdr3_aa: CASSRGGANYGYTF
cdr3_nt: TGTGCCAGCAGCCGGGGGGGGGCTAACTATGGCTACACCTTC

v_call: TRBV5-1
clone_size: -
d_call: -
j_call: TRBJ2-3
cdr3_aa: CASSYQDTQYF
cdr3_nt: TGCGCCAGCAGCTACCAGGATACGCAGTATTTT

v_call: TRBV5-1
clone_size: -
d_call: TRBD1
j_call: TRBJ2-1
cdr3_aa: CASSSTGVGFNEQFF
cdr3_nt: TGCGCCAGCAGCTCAACAGGGGTGGGGTTCAATGAGCAGTTCTTC

v_call: TRBV25-1
clone_size: -
d_call: TRBD1
j_call: TRBJ1-5
cdr3_aa: CASSDQQGFQPQHF
cdr3_nt: TGTGCCAGCAGTGACCAACAGGGGTTTCAGCCCCAGCATTTT

v_call: TRBV5-6
clone_size: -
d_call: TRBD1
j_call: TRBJ2-3
cdr3_aa: CASSSGQGNTDTQYF
cdr3_nt: TGTGCCAGCAGCTCGGGACAGGGGAACACAGATACGCAGTATTTT

v_call: TRBV15
clone_size: -
d_call: -
j_call: TRBJ1-2
cdr3_aa: CATSDAGTYGYTF
cdr3_nt: TGTGCCACCAGTGATGCCGGGACTTATGGCTACACCTTC

v_call: TRBV6-5
clone_size: -
d_call: TRBD2
j_call: TRBJ2-1
cdr3_aa: CASSYSRLAGDHEQFF
cdr3_nt: TGTGCCAGCAGTTACTCGAGACTAGCGGGAGATCATGAGCAGTTCTTC

v_call: TRBV6-1
clone_size: -
d_call: -
j_call: TRBJ1-2
cdr3_aa: CASSESRSLFRGYTF
cdr3_nt: TGTGCCAGCAGTGAATCACGGTCGCTTTTCCGGGGCTACACCTTC

v_call: TRBV23-1
clone_size: -
d_call: -
j_call: TRBJ2-3
cdr3_aa: CASSHPPGRHSTDTQYF
cdr3_nt: TGCGCCAGCAGTCACCCCCCTGGCAGGCACTCCACAGATACGCAGTATTTT

v_call: TRBV19
clone_size: -
d_call: -
j_call: TRBJ1-2
cdr3_aa: CASSVGTFIGGYTF
cdr3_nt: TGTGCCAGTAGTGTAGGGACATTTATAGGTGGCTACACCTTC

v_call: TRBV25-1
clone_size: -
d_call: -
j_call: TRBJ1-2
cdr3_aa: CASSEYPGSGYTF
cdr3_nt: TGTGCCAGCAGTGAATATCCCGGGTCTGGCTACACCTTC

v_call: TRBV30
clone_size: -
d_call: -
j_call: TRBJ2-2
cdr3_aa: CAWSVQGSFKGELFF
cdr3_nt: TGTGCCTGGAGTGTACAGGGATCGTTTAAAGGGGAGCTGTTTTTT

v_call: TRBV28
clone_size: once
d_call: TRBD2
j_call: TRBJ2-1
cdr3_aa: CASSPGLAGVYSYNEQFF
cdr3_nt: TGTGCCAGCAGTCCGGGACTAGCGGGAGTTTACTCCTACAATGAGCAGTTCTTC

v_call: TRBV6-5
clone_size: -
d_call: TRBD2
j_call: TRBJ2-7
cdr3_aa: CASSYSGIGYEQYF
cdr3_nt: TGTGCCAGCAGTTACAGCGGGATCGGCTACGAGCAGTACTTC

v_call: TRBV5-6
clone_size: -
d_call: -
j_call: TRBJ2-1
cdr3_aa: CASSLFSGLQFF
cdr3_nt: TGTGCCAGCAGCTTGTTCTCTGGACTACAGTTCTTC

v_call: TRBV30
clone_size: -
d_call: -
j_call: TRBJ1-1
cdr3_aa: CAWSSGGPEAFF
cdr3_nt: TGTGCCTGGAGTAGCGGGGGCCCTGAAGCTTTCTTT

v_call: TRBV7-6
clone_size: few
d_call: TRBD2
j_call: TRBJ2-7
cdr3_aa: CASSLNSGSYEQYF
cdr3_nt: TGTGCCAGCAGCCTGAATAGCGGGAGCTACGAGCAGTACTTC

v_call: TRBV15
clone_size: -
d_call: -
j_call: TRBJ2-1
cdr3_aa: CATSRVDLGPYNEQFF
cdr3_nt: TGTGCCACCAGCAGAGTTGACCTAGGCCCTTACAATGAGCAGTTCTTC

v_call: TRBV30
clone_size: -
d_call: TRBD1
j_call: TRBJ1-2
cdr3_aa: CAWSPGTGAYGYTF
cdr3_nt: TGTGCCTGGAGTCCCGGGACAGGAGCCTATGGCTACACCTTC

v_call: TRBV5-4
clone_size: -
d_call: TRBD2
j_call: TRBJ2-2
cdr3_aa: CASSTGLAASTGELFF
cdr3_nt: TGTGCCAGCAGCACCGGACTAGCGGCCAGCACCGGGGAGCTGTTTTTT

v_call: TRBV7-9
clone_size: -
d_call: -
j_call: TRBJ2-1
cdr3_aa: CASSFEAGTGRFYNEQFF
cdr3_nt: TGTGCCAGCAGCTTCGAGGCAGGTACGGGAAGATTCTACAATGAGCAGTTCTTC

v_call: TRBV27
clone_size: few
d_call: TRBD2
j_call: TRBJ2-3
cdr3_aa: CASNTRGLAGVSDTQYF
cdr3_nt: TGTGCCAGCAATACTAGGGGACTAGCGGGAGTATCAGATACGCAGTATTTT

v_call: TRBV7-2
clone_size: -
d_call: TRBD2
j_call: TRBJ2-7
cdr3_aa: CASSPLAGASYEQYF
cdr3_nt: TGTGCCAGCAGCCCTCTAGCGGGAGCCTCCTACGAGCAGTACTTC

v_call: TRBV13
clone_size: once
d_call: -
j_call: TRBJ1-3
cdr3_aa: CASSSPTGRDTIYF
cdr3_nt: TGTGCCAGCAGCTCACCTACAGGGAGGGACACCATATATTTT

v_call: TRBV9
clone_size: -
d_call: -
j_call: TRBJ2-6
cdr3_aa: CASSVGLHSGANVLTF
cdr3_nt: TGTGCCAGCAGCGTAGGGTTACACTCTGGGGCCAACGTCCTGACTTTC

v_call: TRBV7-9
clone_size: -
d_call: -
j_call: TRBJ1-2
cdr3_aa: CASSLGQPRQEGGGYTF
cdr3_nt: TGTGCCAGCAGCTTAGGACAGCCGCGACAGGAGGGGGGGGGCTACACCTTC

v_call: TRBV5-1
clone_size: -
d_call: TRBD2
j_call: TRBJ2-7
cdr3_aa: CASSLEGLAIASEQYF
cdr3_nt: TGCGCCAGCAGCTTGGAAGGACTAGCTATCGCTTCCGAGCAGTACTTC

v_call: TRBV5-1
clone_size: -
d_call: TRBD2
j_call: TRBJ2-3
cdr3_aa: CASSYRTSGSENTQYF
cdr3_nt: TGCGCCAGCAGTTATAGGACTAGCGGGAGTGAGAATACGCAGTATTTT

v_call: TRBV5-1
clone_size: -
d_call: TRBD2
j_call: TRBJ2-1
cdr3_aa: CASSSTRGLAEMYGSEQFF
cdr3_nt: TGCGCCAGCAGCTCTACAAGGGGACTAGCGGAGATGTATGGTAGTGAGCAGTTCTTC

v_call: TRBV5-1
clone_size: -
d_call: -
j_call: TRBJ2-3
cdr3_aa: CASSQTGVTDTQYF
cdr3_nt: TGCGCCAGCAGCCAGACAGGAGTCACAGATACGCAGTATTTT

v_call: TRBV9
clone_size: -
d_call: TRBD2
j_call: TRBJ2-3
cdr3_aa: CASSVLGREYDTQYF
cdr3_nt: TGTGCCAGCAGCGTTTTGGGGCGGGAGTACGATACGCAGTATTTT

v_call: TRBV18
clone_size: -
d_call: -
j_call: TRBJ1-1
cdr3_aa: CASSREVNTEAFF
cdr3_nt: TGTGCCAGCTCCAGGGAGGTGAACACTGAAGCTTTCTTT

v_call: TRBV14
clone_size: -
d_call: TRBD2
j_call: TRBJ2-1
cdr3_aa: CASSYISGRARDEQFF
cdr3_nt: TGTGCCAGCAGCTACATTAGCGGGAGGGCCCGGGATGAGCAGTTCTTC

v_call: TRBV27
clone_size: -
d_call: TRBD1
j_call: TRBJ1-2
cdr3_aa: CASSLSGTGYGYTF
cdr3_nt: TGTGCCAGCAGTTTATCCGGGACAGGCTATGGCTACACCTTC

v_call: TRBV5-1
clone_size: -
d_call: -
j_call: TRBJ2-1
cdr3_aa: CASSSGGGNEQFF
cdr3_nt: TGCGCCAGCAGCTCAGGGGGAGGAAATGAGCAGTTCTTC

v_call: TRBV2
clone_size: -
d_call: TRBD1
j_call: TRBJ1-2
cdr3_aa: CASRDRDRGSGGYTF
cdr3_nt: TGTGCCAGCAGGGACCGCGACAGGGGCTCGGGGGGCTACACCTTC

v_call: TRBV4-3
clone_size: -
d_call: -
j_call: TRBJ1-5
cdr3_aa: CASSQGPNQPQHF
cdr3_nt: TGCGCCAGCAGCCAGGGGCCTAATCAGCCCCAGCATTTT

v_call: TRBV7-9
clone_size: -
d_call: TRBD2
j_call: TRBJ2-4
cdr3_aa: CASSTGTSVTNIQYF
cdr3_nt: TGTGCCAGCAGCACCGGGACTAGCGTAACTAACATTCAGTACTTC

v_call: TRBV14
clone_size: few
d_call: TRBD1
j_call: TRBJ1-2
cdr3_aa: CASSPGQIYGYTF
cdr3_nt: TGTGCCAGCAGCCCGGGACAGATCTATGGCTACACCTTC

v_call: TRBV11-1
clone_size: -
d_call: TRBD1
j_call: TRBJ2-7
cdr3_aa: CASSRDVDRGQDKYF
cdr3_nt: TGTGCCAGCAGCCGGGACGTGGACAGGGGACAAGACAAGTACTTC